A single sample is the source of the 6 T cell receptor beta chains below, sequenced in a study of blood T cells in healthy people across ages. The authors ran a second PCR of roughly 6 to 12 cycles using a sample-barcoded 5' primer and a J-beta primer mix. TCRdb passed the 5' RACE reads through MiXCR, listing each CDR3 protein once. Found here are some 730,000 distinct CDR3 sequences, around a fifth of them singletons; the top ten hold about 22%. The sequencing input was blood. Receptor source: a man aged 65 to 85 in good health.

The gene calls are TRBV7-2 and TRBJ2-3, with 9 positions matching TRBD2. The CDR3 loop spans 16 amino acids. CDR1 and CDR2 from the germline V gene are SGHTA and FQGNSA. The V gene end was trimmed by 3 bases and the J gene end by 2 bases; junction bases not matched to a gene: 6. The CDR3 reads CASSFNSGRPTDTQYF. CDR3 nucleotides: TGTGCCAGCAGCTTCAACAGCGGGAGGCCCACAGATACGCAGTATTTT.

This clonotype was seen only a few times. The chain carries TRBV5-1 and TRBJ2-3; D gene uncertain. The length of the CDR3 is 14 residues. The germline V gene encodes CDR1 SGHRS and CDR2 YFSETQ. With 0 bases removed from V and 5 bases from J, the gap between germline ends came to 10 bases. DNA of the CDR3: TGCGCCAGCAGCTTGGTCCTCATGGAAGATACGCAGTATTTT. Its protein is CASSLVLMEDTQYF. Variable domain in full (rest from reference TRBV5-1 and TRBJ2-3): KAGVTQTPRYLIKTRGQQVTLSCSPISGHRSVSWYQQTPGQGLQFLFEYFSETQRNKGNFPGRFSGRQFSNSRSEMNVSTLELGDSALYLCASSLVLMEDTQYFGPGTRLTVL.

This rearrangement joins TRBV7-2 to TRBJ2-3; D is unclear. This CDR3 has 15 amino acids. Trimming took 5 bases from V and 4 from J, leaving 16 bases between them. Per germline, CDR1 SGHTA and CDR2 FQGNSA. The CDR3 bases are TGTGCCAGCAGCCGCCGGTCTAGTACTGCAGATACGCAGTATTTT. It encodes CASSRRSSTADTQYF.

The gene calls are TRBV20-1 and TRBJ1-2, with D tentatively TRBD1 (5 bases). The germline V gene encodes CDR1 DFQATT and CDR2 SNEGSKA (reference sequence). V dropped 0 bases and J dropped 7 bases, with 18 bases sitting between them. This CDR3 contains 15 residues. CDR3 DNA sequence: TGCAGTGCTAGAGATAAACCCCTTCCGACAGCTGGCTACACCTTC. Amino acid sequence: CSARDKPLPTAGYTF.

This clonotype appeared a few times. The CDR3 nucleotides read TGTGCCAGCAAGCGGGGATCCGGGGAGCTGTTTTTT. Amino acids: CASKRGSGELFF. The rearrangement uses TRBV7-9 and TRBJ2-2, with 7 bases identical to TRBD2. This CDR3 is built from 12 residues. The V and J ends lost 7 bases and 6 bases, in that order; junction bases with no gene match: 2. Germline CDR1 SEHNR, CDR2 FQNEAQ (reference sequence).

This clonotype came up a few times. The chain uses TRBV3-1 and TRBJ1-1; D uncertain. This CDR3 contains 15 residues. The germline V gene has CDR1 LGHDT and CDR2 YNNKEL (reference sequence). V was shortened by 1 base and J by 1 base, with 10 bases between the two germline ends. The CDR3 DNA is TGTGCCAGCAGCCAAGCGGACCGACAGAACACTGAAGCTTTCTTT. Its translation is CASSQADRQNTEAFF.